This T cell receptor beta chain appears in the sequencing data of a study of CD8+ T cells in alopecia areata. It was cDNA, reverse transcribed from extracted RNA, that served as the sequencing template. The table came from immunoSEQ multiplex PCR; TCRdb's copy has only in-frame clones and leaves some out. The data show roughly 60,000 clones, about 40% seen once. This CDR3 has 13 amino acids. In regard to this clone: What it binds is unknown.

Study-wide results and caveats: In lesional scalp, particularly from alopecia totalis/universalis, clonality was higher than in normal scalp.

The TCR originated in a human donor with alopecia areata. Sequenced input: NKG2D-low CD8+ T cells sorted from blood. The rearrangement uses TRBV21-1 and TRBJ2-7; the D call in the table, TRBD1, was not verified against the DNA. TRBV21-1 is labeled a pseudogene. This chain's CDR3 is CASSKHTAYEQYF. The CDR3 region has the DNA TGTGCCAGCAGCAAGCACACCGCCTACGAGCAGTACTTC.